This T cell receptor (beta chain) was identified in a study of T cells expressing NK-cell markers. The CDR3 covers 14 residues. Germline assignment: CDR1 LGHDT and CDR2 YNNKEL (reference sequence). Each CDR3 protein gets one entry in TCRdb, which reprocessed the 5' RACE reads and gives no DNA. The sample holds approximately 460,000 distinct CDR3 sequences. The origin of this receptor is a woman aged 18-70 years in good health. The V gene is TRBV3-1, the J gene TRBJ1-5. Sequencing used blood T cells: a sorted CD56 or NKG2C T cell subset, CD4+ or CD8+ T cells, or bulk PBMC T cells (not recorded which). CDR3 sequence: CASSQGTVTQPQHF.